A single sample gave rise to the 11 T cell receptor beta chains below, sequenced in a study of shared clonotypes between healthy human individuals. CD45RO-negative CD8 cells positively selected for CCR7 made up the naive population, which excluded terminally differentiated effector memory CD45RA+ cells. Assay used: immunoSEQ multiplex PCR; TCRdb lists only in-frame clones, some missing. The sample consists of roughly 2.1 million clones, about 93% of them appearing once. Sample: naive CD8+ T cells from PBMCs. The receptors here all came from a man aged 18-30 years in good health. Some clones in this sample may be carry-over from other donors' samples.

This clone was picked up one time. At the DNA level, this CDR3 is encoded by other sequences in the same sample as well. The chain carries TRBV28 and TRBJ1-1, with TRBD1 identical over 7 bases. The length of the CDR3 is 13 residues. The V gene end was trimmed by 6 bases and the J gene end by 5 bases; junction bases not matched to a gene: 6. The germline V gene has CDR1 MDHEN and CDR2 SYDVKM. CDR3 loop: CASSLRGRTEAFF. CDR3 in DNA: TGTGCCAGCAGCCTAAGGGGGCGGACTGAAGCTTTCTTT.

V and J are TRBV5-4 and TRBJ2-6; a weak D match, TRBD2 (6 bases). The CDR3 extends over 16 amino acids. Between the trimmed V and J ends, which lost 0 bases and 4 bases, there was a span of 11 bases. The germline V gene has CDR1 SGHNT and CDR2 YYREEE (reference sequence). This CDR3 is CASSLGYSGGANVLTF. DNA of the CDR3: TGTGCCAGCAGCTTGGGTTATAGCGGAGGGGCCAACGTCCTGACTTTC.

The chain couples TRBV7-9 to TRBJ1-2; D not resolved. There are 14 residues in the CDR3. Germline lookup yields CDR1 SEHNR and CDR2 FQNEAQ (reference sequence). The V and J ends lost 2 bases and 0 bases respectively, with 7 bases between them. CDR3 protein: CASSLSVANYGYTF. CDR3 DNA sequence: TGTGCCAGCAGCTTATCAGTAGCTAACTATGGCTACACCTTC.

The rearrangement joins TRBV4-1 to TRBJ1-1; perhaps TRBD1 as D (6 bases). The CDR3 runs to 14 residues. The germline V gene has CDR1 MGHRA and CDR2 YSYEKL. The germline V and J ends were trimmed by 3 bases and 8 bases, with 16 bases remaining between them. The CDR3 DNA follows: TGCGCCAGCAGCCAGACAGGAGGCCCCGCCGAAGCTTTCTTT. Translation: CASSQTGGPAEAFF.

The chain has TRBV4-3 and TRBJ2-3, with 8 bases matching TRBD2. Germline CDR1 LGHNA, CDR2 YSLEER. V gave up 4 bases and J gave up 2 bases; unmatched junction bases: 8. This CDR3 spans 16 amino acids. CDR3 in amino acids: CASSPRVAGPTDTQYF. The CDR3 DNA reads TGCGCCAGCAGCCCGAGAGTAGCGGGACCCACAGATACGCAGTATTTT.

V and J are TRBV7-3 and TRBJ2-1; weak D call: TRBD2 (6 bases). The germline CDR1 and CDR2 sequences are SGHTA and FQGTGA. The V and J ends lost 2 bases and 7 bases respectively, with 12 bases between them. The CDR3 is 14 residues long. The CDR3 loop is CASSLDFGGNEQFF. For the CDR3, the DNA is TGTGCCAGCAGCTTAGACTTCGGGGGTAATGAGCAGTTCTTC. Complete variable domain (other parts from reference TRBV7-3 and TRBJ2-1): GAGVSQTPSNKVTEKGKYVELRCDPISGHTALYWYRQSLGQGPEFLIYFQGTGAADDSGLPNDRFFAVRPEGSVSTLKIQRTERGDSAVYLCASSLDFGGNEQFFGPGTRLTVL.

The rearrangement uses TRBV7-9 and TRBJ2-1; D unresolved. This CDR3 is built from 14 residues. Germline V lookup: CDR1 SEHNR, CDR2 FQNEAQ (reference sequence). Trimming took off 5 bases at V and 7 bases at J, with 15 bases between the two ends. The CDR3 loop is CASSGSSAGNEQFF. The CDR3 coding sequence is TGTGCCAGCAGCGGAAGCTCGGCCGGGAATGAGCAGTTCTTC.

The DNA of the CDR3 is TGTGCCAGCAGTGCATCAGGGGATGAGCAGTTCTTC. It yields the protein CASSASGDEQFF. The V gene is TRBV6-5, the J gene TRBJ2-1; TRBD1 might be the D (6 bases). CDR3 length equals 12 residues. V was pared by 5 bases and J by 8 bases, with 10 bases between. Per germline, CDR1 MNHEY and CDR2 SVGAGI.

This clone was counted a single time. The chain has TRBV4-1 and TRBJ2-7; tentatively, D is TRBD1 (6 bases). CDR3 size: 13 residues. The germline CDR1 and CDR2 sequences are MGHRA and YSYEKL. Trimming shortened V by 3 bases and J by 6 bases, and 12 bases separated the two germline ends. This CDR3 is CASSQGAGVEQYF. The CDR3 nucleotides read TGCGCCAGCAGCCAGGGGGCAGGAGTCGAGCAGTACTTC.

The genes are TRBV9 and TRBJ2-1; D may match TRBD1 or TRBD2 (5 bases each). Trimming stripped 0 bases from V and 0 bases from J, with 16 bases between. The germline V gene has CDR1 SGDLS and CDR2 YYNGEE. The CDR3 has 18 amino acids. The CDR3 protein is CASSVANRGTSSYNEQFF. CDR3 nucleotide sequence: TGTGCCAGCAGCGTAGCCAATAGAGGGACGAGCTCCTACAATGAGCAGTTCTTC.

This sequence joins TRBV7-6 and TRBJ2-2; D not certain. Germline V lookup: CDR1 SGHVS, CDR2 FNYEAQ. V was shortened by 3 bases and J by 5 bases, with 4 bases between the two germline ends. The CDR3 covers 12 residues. The CDR3 loop is CASSFSTGELFF. Written as DNA, the CDR3 is TGTGCCAGCAGCTTCTCTACCGGGGAGCTGTTTTTT.